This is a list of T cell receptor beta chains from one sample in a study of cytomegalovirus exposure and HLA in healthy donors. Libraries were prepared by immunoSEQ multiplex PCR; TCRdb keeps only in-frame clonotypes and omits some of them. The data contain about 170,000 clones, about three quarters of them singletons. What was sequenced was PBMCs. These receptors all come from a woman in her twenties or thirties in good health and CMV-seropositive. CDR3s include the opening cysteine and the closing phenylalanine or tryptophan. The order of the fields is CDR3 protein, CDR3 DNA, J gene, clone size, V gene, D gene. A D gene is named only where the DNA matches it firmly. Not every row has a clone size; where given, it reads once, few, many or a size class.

CASRGGGYTF | TGTGCCAGCAGGGGAGGTGGCTACACCTTC | TRBJ1-2 | - | TRBV21-1 | -
CSVEAGQAGGYTF | TGCAGCGTTGAAGCCGGACAGGCGGGGGGCTACACCTTC | TRBJ1-2 | few | TRBV29-1 | TRBD1
CASSYYGTALYGYTF | TGTGCCAGCAGTTACTACGGGACAGCTCTCTATGGCTACACCTTC | TRBJ1-2 | - | TRBV6-6 | TRBD1
CASSSRTGGLRTEAFF | TGCGCCAGCAGCTCCAGGACAGGGGGCCTGCGCACTGAAGCTTTCTTT | TRBJ1-1 | - | TRBV5-1 | TRBD1
CASSQDSGGTSTDTQYF | TGTGCCAGTAGTCAGGACTCCGGAGGGACTAGCACAGATACGCAGTATTTT | TRBJ2-3 | - | TRBV19 | -
CASSGDSLTYGYTF | TGTGCCAGCAGCGGGGACAGCTTGACCTATGGCTACACCTTC | TRBJ1-2 | once | TRBV7-8 | TRBD1
CASNTRGRFNEKLFF | TGTGCCAGCAACACCAGGGGGAGGTTTAATGAAAAACTGTTTTTT | TRBJ1-4 | - | TRBV28 | TRBD1
CASRVGRESYNEQFF | TGTGCCAGCAGGGTCGGGCGGGAGTCCTACAATGAGCAGTTCTTC | TRBJ2-1 | - | TRBV2 | TRBD2
CASSGRTGGNTEAFF | TGTGCCAGCAGCGGCCGGACAGGGGGGAACACTGAAGCTTTCTTT | TRBJ1-1 | - | TRBV9 | TRBD1
CASSYLTDTQYF | TGTGCCAGCAGTTATCTGACAGATACGCAGTATTTT | TRBJ2-3 | once | TRBV6-6 | -
CAWSLGQGPLNEQFF | TGTGCCTGGAGTTTGGGACAGGGGCCCCTCAATGAGCAGTTCTTC | TRBJ2-1 | - | TRBV30 | TRBD1
CASSLRGGVTDTQYF | TGCGCCAGCAGCTTGAGAGGGGGTGTCACAGATACGCAGTATTTT | TRBJ2-3 | once | TRBV5-1 | -
CASSQGSSREVYIQYF | TGTGCCAGCAGCCAAGGAAGTTCGCGGGAGGTATACATTCAGTACTTC | TRBJ2-4 | - | TRBV14 | TRBD2
CAWSWGEQKTQYF | TGTGCCTGGAGTTGGGGAGAACAAAAGACCCAGTACTTC | TRBJ2-5 | - | TRBV30 | -
CASSFLLAGEQYF | TGTGCCAGCAGCTTCTTACTAGCAGGCGAGCAGTACTTC | TRBJ2-7 | - | TRBV5-5 | -
CASSRLASTDTQYF | TGTGCCAGCAGCCGACTAGCGAGTACAGATACGCAGTATTTT | TRBJ2-3 | - | TRBV27 | TRBD2
CASRFRDREGYNYGYTF | TGTGCCAGCAGGTTCCGGGACAGGGAGGGGTATAACTATGGCTACACCTTC | TRBJ1-2 | - | TRBV5-6 | TRBD1
CAWSFARGEQYF | TGTGCCTGGAGTTTCGCTAGGGGCGAGCAGTACTTC | TRBJ2-7 | few | TRBV30 | -
CASSFGGRNEQFF | TGTGCCAGCAGCTTCGGAGGAAGGAATGAGCAGTTCTTC | TRBJ2-1 | - | TRBV7-3 | -
CASSPPSTGSGANVLTF | TGTGCCAGCTCGCCTCCTTCGACTGGCTCTGGGGCCAACGTCCTGACTTTC | TRBJ2-6 | - | TRBV18 | -
CASRLRVRAGDHQPNTGELFF | TGTGCAAGTCGTCTTAGAGTACGAGCGGGAGACCACCAACCCAACACCGGGGAGCTGTTTTTT | TRBJ2-2 | - | TRBV12-2 | -
CASSFPFSGGPGNTIYF | TGTGCCAGCAGTTTCCCCTTTAGTGGGGGCCCTGGAAACACCATATATTTT | TRBJ1-3 | - | TRBV28 | -
CASSLRQGWEKLFF | TGTGCCAGCAGCTTAAGACAGGGATGGGAAAAACTGTTTTTT | TRBJ1-4 | - | TRBV7-9 | TRBD1
CASRDPVTGNTGELFF | TGTGCCAGCAGGGACCCGGTGACAGGGAACACCGGGGAGCTGTTTTTT | TRBJ2-2 | once | TRBV9 | -
CASSVQGGTNTEAFF | TGTGCCAGCAGCGTACAGGGCGGTACGAACACTGAAGCTTTCTTT | TRBJ1-1 | - | TRBV7-3 | -
CASSRPLQGPNEKLFF | TGTGCCAGCAGCCGCCCCCTACAGGGGCCGAATGAAAAACTGTTTTTT | TRBJ1-4 | few | TRBV9 | TRBD1
CASSPDEGTLTYEQYF | TGTGCCAGCTCACCAGACGAAGGGACTCTTACCTACGAGCAGTACTTC | TRBJ2-7 | once | TRBV18 | -
CASSLGAGGIDTEAFF | TGTGCCAGCAGTCTCGGGGCAGGGGGCATCGACACTGAAGCTTTCTTT | TRBJ1-1 | - | TRBV28 | TRBD1
CASSSQTGSEAFF | TGTGCCAGCAGTTCGCAGACAGGGAGTGAAGCTTTCTTT | TRBJ1-1 | - | TRBV6-5 | TRBD1
CASSQWGSQGEQYF | TGTGCCAGCAGCCAATGGGGCTCTCAGGGGGAGCAGTACTTC | TRBJ2-7 | - | TRBV16 | -
CASSALAGLSYNEQFF | TGTGCCAGCAGTGCCCTAGCGGGCTTGTCCTACAATGAGCAGTTCTTC | TRBJ2-1 | - | TRBV2 | TRBD2
CASSPGQGNRKYEQYF | TGCGCCAGCAGTCCGGGACAGGGGAATAGGAAGTACGAGCAGTACTTC | TRBJ2-7 | - | TRBV5-1 | TRBD1
CSGLQGPTNEKLFF | TGCAGCGGCTTACAGGGGCCAACTAATGAAAAACTGTTTTTT | TRBJ1-4 | - | TRBV29-1 | TRBD1
CASSVEDRSPYEQYF | TGTGCCAGCAGCGTAGAAGACAGATCCCCCTACGAGCAGTACTTC | TRBJ2-7 | - | TRBV9 | -
CAITDRASPYEQYF | TGTGCCATCACGGACAGGGCCTCGCCCTACGAGCAGTACTTC | TRBJ2-7 | - | TRBV10-3 | TRBD1
CASSGLAESYEQYF | TGTGCCAGCAGTGGACTAGCGGAGTCCTACGAGCAGTACTTC | TRBJ2-7 | - | TRBV6-4 | TRBD2
CASSVEPGAGSPYEQYF | TGTGCCAGCAGCGTAGAACCGGGAGCGGGGTCACCCTACGAGCAGTACTTC | TRBJ2-7 | - | TRBV9 | TRBD2
CASSLGLGGAADTQYF | TGTGCCAGCAGCTTAGGCCTGGGGGGGGCGGCAGATACGCAGTATTTT | TRBJ2-3 | - | TRBV13 | -
CASSQVLQGRVTQYF | TGCGCCAGCAGCCAAGTTTTACAGGGTCGGGTTACGCAGTATTTT | TRBJ2-3 | - | TRBV4-1 | -
CASRPGGSSYEQYF | TGTGCCAGCAGACCAGGGGGGAGCTCCTACGAGCAGTACTTC | TRBJ2-7 | - | TRBV7-2 | -
CASSRDLDRARETQYF | TGTGCCAGCAGCCGTGATTTAGACAGGGCAAGAGAGACCCAGTACTTC | TRBJ2-5 | - | TRBV5-5 | TRBD1